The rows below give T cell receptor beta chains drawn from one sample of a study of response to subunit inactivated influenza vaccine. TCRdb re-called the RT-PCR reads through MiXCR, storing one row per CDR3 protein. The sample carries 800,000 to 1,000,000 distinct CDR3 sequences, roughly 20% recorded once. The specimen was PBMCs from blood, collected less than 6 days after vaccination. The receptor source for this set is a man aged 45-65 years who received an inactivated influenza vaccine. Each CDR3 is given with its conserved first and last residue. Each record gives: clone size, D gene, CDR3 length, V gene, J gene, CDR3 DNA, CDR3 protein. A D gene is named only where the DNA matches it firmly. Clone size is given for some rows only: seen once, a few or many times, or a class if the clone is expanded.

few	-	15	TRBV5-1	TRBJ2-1	TGCGCCAGCAGCTTGGAGGGGATTTCCTACAATGAGCAGTTCTTC	CASSLEGISYNEQFF
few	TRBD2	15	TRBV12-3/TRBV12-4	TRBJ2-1	TGTGCCAGCAGTTTCTTGGGGCGGGGGGTAAATGAGCAGTTCTTC	CASSFLGRGVNEQFF
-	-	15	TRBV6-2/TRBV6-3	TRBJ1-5	TGTGCCAGCAGCCCCCAGGACAGCTACAATCAGCCCCAGCATTTT	CASSPQDSYNQPQHF
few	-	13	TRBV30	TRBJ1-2	TGTGCCTGGAGTGTCCGAAAGGGGGGAGCCTACACCTTC	CAWSVRKGGAYTF
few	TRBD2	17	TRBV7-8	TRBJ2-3	TGTGCCAGCAGCTCCCGACTCGCTAGCGGGTCCACAGATACGCAGTATTTT	CASSSRLASGSTDTQYF
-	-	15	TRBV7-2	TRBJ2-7	TGTGCCAGCAGTTCCAAGCTCGGGACCTTCTACGAGCAGTACTTC	CASSSKLGTFYEQYF
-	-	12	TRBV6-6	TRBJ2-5	TGTGCCAGCAGTTACCGCAGGGAGACCCAGTACTTC	CASSYRRETQYF
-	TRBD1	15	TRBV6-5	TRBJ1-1	TGTGCCAGCAGTTACTCGGGACAGAAGGGAACTGAAGCTTTCTTT	CASSYSGQKGTEAFF
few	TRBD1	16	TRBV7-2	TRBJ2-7	TGTGCCAGCAGCTTAGAGGGACAGGCATGGGGCTACGAGCAGTACTTC	CASSLEGQAWGYEQYF
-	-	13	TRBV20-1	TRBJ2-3	TGCAGTGCTAGATACTATAGCACAGATACGCAGTATTTT	CSARYYSTDTQYF
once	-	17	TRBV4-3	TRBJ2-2	TGCGCCAGCAGCCGCGAAAAGTGGACAGCGAACACCGGGAAGCTGTTTTTT	CASSREKWTANTGKLFF
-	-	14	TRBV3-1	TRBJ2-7	TGTGCCAGCAGCCAATTGGGCCAGCACTACGAGCAGTACTTC	CASSQLGQHYEQYF
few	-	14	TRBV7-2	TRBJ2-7	TGTGCCAGCAGCTTAGAGGCAGGGAAGTACGAGCAGTACTTC	CASSLEAGKYEQYF
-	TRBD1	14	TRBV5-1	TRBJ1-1	TGCGCCAGCAGCGTGGACAGGGCGAACACTGAAGCTTTCTTT	CASSVDRANTEAFF
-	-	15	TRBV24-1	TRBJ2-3	TGTGCCACCAGTGACCCCACCCAGGGTGCAGATACGCAGTATTTT	CATSDPTQGADTQYF
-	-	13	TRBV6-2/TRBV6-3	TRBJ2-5	TGTGCCAGCAGTTACTCGGCGGGGGAGACCCAGTACTTC	CASSYSAGETQYF
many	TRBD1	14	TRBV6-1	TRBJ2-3	TGTGCCAGCTCCGGACAGGGTAGCACAGATACGCAGTATTTT	CASSGQGSTDTQYF
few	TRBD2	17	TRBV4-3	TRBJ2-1	TGCGCCAGCAGCCAAGGGGCTTGGCGGGAGGGGTACAATGAGCAGTTCTTC	CASSQGAWREGYNEQFF
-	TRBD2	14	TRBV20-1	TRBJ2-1	TGCAGTGCTATCTTAGCGGGGGGAGGGAATGAGCAGTTCTTC	CSAILAGGGNEQFF
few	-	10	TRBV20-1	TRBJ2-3	TGCAGTGCCCCTGTCCATACGCAGTATTTT	CSAPVHTQYF
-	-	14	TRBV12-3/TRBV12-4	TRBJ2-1	TGTGCCAGCAGTTTTCGGGGTAGTTGGAATGAGCAGTTCTTC	CASSFRGSWNEQFF
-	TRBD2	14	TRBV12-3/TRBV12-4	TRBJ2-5	TGTGCCAGCAGTAGACTAGCGGGGGATGAGACCCAGTACTTC	CASSRLAGDETQYF
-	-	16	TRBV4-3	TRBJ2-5	TGCGCCAGCAGCCAATCCTCGATGGGGAACCAAGAGACCCAGTACTTC	CASSQSSMGNQETQYF
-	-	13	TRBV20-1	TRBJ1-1	TGCAGTGCTATGGCAGGACGGAACACTGAAGCTTTCTTT	CSAMAGRNTEAFF
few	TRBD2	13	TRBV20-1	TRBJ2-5	TGCAGTGGAGCTAGCGGGAATAGGGAGACCCAGTACTTC	CSGASGNRETQYF
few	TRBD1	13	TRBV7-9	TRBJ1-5	TGTGCCAGCAGCATGGGACAGCAACAGCCCCAGCATTTT	CASSMGQQQPQHF
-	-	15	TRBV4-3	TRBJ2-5	TGCGCCAGCAGCCAAGGGTCTCTTGGTGGGGAGACCCAGTACTTC	CASSQGSLGGETQYF
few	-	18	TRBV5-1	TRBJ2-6	TGCGCCAGCAGCCTTAGACAGGTTCTGACCTCTGGGGCCAACGTCCTGACTTTC	CASSLRQVLTSGANVLTF
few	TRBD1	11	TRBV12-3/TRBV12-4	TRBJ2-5	TGTGCCACCAGGGGGAGAAAGACCCAGTACTTC	CATRGRKTQYF
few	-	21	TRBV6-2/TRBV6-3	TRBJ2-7	TGTGCCAGCAGTTACTCGTTCTTTTCCTGGACAGCAGACCGCTACTCCTACGAGCAGTACTTC	CASSYSFFSWTADRYSYEQYF
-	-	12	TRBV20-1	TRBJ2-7	TGCAGTGCTAGGCTGGAGCTTTACGAGCAGTACTTC	CSARLELYEQYF
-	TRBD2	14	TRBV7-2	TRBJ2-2	TGTGCCAGCAGCCGCTGGGGGGGTGCCGGGGAGCTGTTTTTT	CASSRWGGAGELFF
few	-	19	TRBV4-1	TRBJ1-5	TGCGCCAGCAGCCAATCCCGGTACGTAAGGGGCAACAGGGACCGGCCCCAGCATTTT	CASSQSRYVRGNRDRPQHF
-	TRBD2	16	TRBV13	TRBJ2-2	TGTGCCAGCAGCACCCGACTAGCGGGAGACACCGGGGAGCTGTTTTTT	CASSTRLAGDTGELFF
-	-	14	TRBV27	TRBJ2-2	TGTGCCAGCAGACGCGGAGCGAACACCGGGGAGCTGTTTTTT	CASRRGANTGELFF
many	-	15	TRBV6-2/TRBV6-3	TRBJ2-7	TGTGCCAGCAGTTACTCCGCGTGGGAAACCGACGAGCAGTACTTC	CASSYSAWETDEQYF
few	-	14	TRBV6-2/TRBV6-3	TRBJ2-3	TGTGCCAGCAGTTTCGGACCGACCCCCTATACGCAGTATTTT	CASSFGPTPYTQYF